This TCR beta chain is from a study of shared clonotypes between healthy human individuals. Study-wide context: Three CD4 naive, three CD4 memory, two CD8 naive and one CD8 memory plate were used per donor.

The germline gives CDR1 MNHNY, CDR2 SVGAGI (reference sequence). The V gene end was trimmed by 6 bases and the J gene end by 5 bases; junction bases not matched to a gene: 7. The length of the CDR3 is 14 residues. Clones were read by immunoSEQ multiplex PCR, and TCRdb kept only the in-frame ones, dropping some. This repertoire shows nearly 1 million clones, 60% to 85% found once; its top ten account for approximately 1.5%. CD4+ cells were split into CD45RA+ naive and CD45RA-negative memory subsets. Input material: memory CD4+ T cells sorted from blood. Noted subset: CD45RA-negative fraction. The sequence was obtained from a man aged 18 to 30 in good health. J is TRBJ2-7 and V is TRBV6-6; TRBD2 agrees at 10 bases. The CDR3 here is CASSASGSYNEQYF. The CDR3 bases are TGTGCCAGCAGCGCTAGCGGGAGTTATAACGAGCAGTACTTC.